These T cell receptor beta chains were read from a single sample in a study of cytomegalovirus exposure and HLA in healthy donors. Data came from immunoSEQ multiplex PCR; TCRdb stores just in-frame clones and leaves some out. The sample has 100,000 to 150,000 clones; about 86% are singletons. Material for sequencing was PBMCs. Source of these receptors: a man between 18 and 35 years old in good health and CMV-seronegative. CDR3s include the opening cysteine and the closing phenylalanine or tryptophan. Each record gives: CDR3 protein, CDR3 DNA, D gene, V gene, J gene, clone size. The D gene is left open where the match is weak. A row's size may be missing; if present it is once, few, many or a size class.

cdr3_aa: CAWSVRGNQPQHF
cdr3_nt: TGTGCCTGGAGTGTACGAGGGAATCAGCCCCAGCATTTT
d_call: NA
v_call: TRBV30
j_call: TRBJ1-5
clone_size: NA

cdr3_aa: CASSQGRGGSGNTIYF
cdr3_nt: TGTGCCAGCAGCCAGGGCCGGGGGGGCTCTGGAAACACCATATATTTT
d_call: NA
v_call: TRBV4-2
j_call: TRBJ1-3
clone_size: NA

cdr3_aa: CASSLGPGGYYNEQFF
cdr3_nt: TGTGCCAGCAGCTTGGGGCCGGGGGGATATTACAATGAGCAGTTCTTC
d_call: TRBD2
v_call: TRBV5-6
j_call: TRBJ2-1
clone_size: NA

cdr3_aa: CASSDTGTGYQPQHF
cdr3_nt: TGTGCCAGCAGCGACACCGGGACAGGGTATCAGCCCCAGCATTTT
d_call: TRBD1
v_call: TRBV6-5
j_call: TRBJ1-5
clone_size: once

cdr3_aa: CASSYPPGGIKNEQFF
cdr3_nt: TGTGCCAGCAGTTACCCCCCGGGGGGCATTAAGAATGAGCAGTTCTTC
d_call: NA
v_call: TRBV28
j_call: TRBJ2-1
clone_size: once

cdr3_aa: CASSFGTTYEQYF
cdr3_nt: TGTGCCAGCAGCTTCGGGACAACCTACGAGCAGTACTTC
d_call: NA
v_call: TRBV7-2
j_call: TRBJ2-7
clone_size: NA

cdr3_aa: CASSLGRDSSFRRGEKLFF
cdr3_nt: TGTGCCAGCAGCTTAGGGCGGGACAGTAGCTTCAGGCGTGGTGAAAAACTGTTTTTT
d_call: TRBD1
v_call: TRBV7-2
j_call: TRBJ1-4
clone_size: NA

cdr3_aa: CASSKQTRLAGEHSTDTQYF
cdr3_nt: TGTGCCAGCAGCAAACAGACAAGACTAGCGGGGGAACATAGCACAGATACGCAGTATTTT
d_call: TRBD2
v_call: TRBV7-6
j_call: TRBJ2-3
clone_size: NA

cdr3_aa: CASSLVLGQGAPDQYNSPLHF
cdr3_nt: TGCGCCAGCAGCTTGGTCTTGGGACAGGGGGCGCCGGATCAATATAATTCACCCCTCCACTTT
d_call: TRBD1
v_call: TRBV5-1
j_call: TRBJ1-6
clone_size: NA

cdr3_aa: CASRPREPYEQYF
cdr3_nt: TGTGCCAGCAGACCCAGGGAACCCTACGAGCAGTACTTC
d_call: NA
v_call: TRBV6-1
j_call: TRBJ2-7
clone_size: once

cdr3_aa: CASSLGLRRNTEAFF
cdr3_nt: TGTGCCAGCAGCTTGGGTCTCAGAAGGAACACTGAAGCTTTCTTT
d_call: NA
v_call: TRBV5-8
j_call: TRBJ1-1
clone_size: NA

cdr3_aa: CASSNADGKRGANVLTF
cdr3_nt: TGTGCCAGCAGCAATGCGGACGGGAAGCGAGGGGCCAACGTCCTGACTTTC
d_call: NA
v_call: TRBV7-9
j_call: TRBJ2-6
clone_size: NA

cdr3_aa: CASSESEDRVNGYTF
cdr3_nt: TGTGCCAGCAGTGAATCCGAGGACAGGGTGAATGGCTACACCTTC
d_call: TRBD1
v_call: TRBV6-4
j_call: TRBJ1-2
clone_size: NA

cdr3_aa: CASSSYRGNTEAFF
cdr3_nt: TGTGCCAGCAGTTCCTACAGGGGGAACACTGAAGCTTTCTTT
d_call: TRBD1
v_call: TRBV6-6
j_call: TRBJ1-1
clone_size: NA

cdr3_aa: CSVGGTVSDTQYF
cdr3_nt: TGCAGCGTTGGCGGGACAGTTTCAGATACGCAGTATTTT
d_call: NA
v_call: TRBV29-1
j_call: TRBJ2-3
clone_size: NA

cdr3_aa: CASSSGDRYTDTQYF
cdr3_nt: TGTGCCAGCAGCTCCGGGGACAGGTACACAGATACGCAGTATTTT
d_call: TRBD1
v_call: TRBV7-9
j_call: TRBJ2-3
clone_size: NA

cdr3_aa: CASSYGGYTEAFF
cdr3_nt: TGCGCCAGCAGCTACGGGGGTTACACTGAAGCTTTCTTT
d_call: NA
v_call: TRBV4-1
j_call: TRBJ1-1
clone_size: NA

cdr3_aa: CASSIRRTGQAGNTIYF
cdr3_nt: TGTGCCAGTAGTATTCGCAGGACAGGGCAAGCTGGAAACACCATATATTTT
d_call: TRBD1
v_call: TRBV19
j_call: TRBJ1-3
clone_size: few

cdr3_aa: CASSAPGLVAKLFF
cdr3_nt: TGTGCCAGCAGCGCCCCGGGTCTTGTGGCGAAACTGTTTTTT
d_call: NA
v_call: TRBV5-5
j_call: TRBJ1-4
clone_size: NA

cdr3_aa: CASRGTGKNTEAFF
cdr3_nt: TGTGCCAGCAGGGGGACAGGGAAAAACACTGAAGCTTTCTTT
d_call: TRBD1
v_call: TRBV6-5
j_call: TRBJ1-1
clone_size: NA

cdr3_aa: CASSVAGGNTEAFF
cdr3_nt: TGTGCCAGCAGCGTGGCGGGGGGAAACACTGAAGCTTTCTTT
d_call: NA
v_call: TRBV5-6
j_call: TRBJ1-1
clone_size: NA

cdr3_aa: CACLLDSPKKLFF
cdr3_nt: TGTGCCTGCCTCCTCGACAGCCCTAAAAAACTGTTTTTT
d_call: NA
v_call: TRBV30
j_call: TRBJ1-4
clone_size: NA

cdr3_aa: CASSQASGGETQYF
cdr3_nt: TGTGCCAGTAGCCAGGCTAGCGGGGGTGAGACCCAGTACTTC
d_call: TRBD2
v_call: TRBV19
j_call: TRBJ2-5
clone_size: NA

cdr3_aa: CASSSDRDGTEAFF
cdr3_nt: TGCGCCAGCAGCTCTGACAGGGATGGGACTGAAGCTTTCTTT
d_call: TRBD1
v_call: TRBV4-1
j_call: TRBJ1-1
clone_size: NA

cdr3_aa: CASSQDLWGLGQGGEKLFF
cdr3_nt: TGCGCCAGCAGCCAAGATTTATGGGGTTTAGGACAGGGAGGAGAAAAACTGTTTTTT
d_call: TRBD1
v_call: TRBV4-3
j_call: TRBJ1-4
clone_size: few

cdr3_aa: CSAQEEETQYF
cdr3_nt: TGCAGTGCCCAAGAGGAAGAGACCCAGTACTTC
d_call: NA
v_call: TRBV20-1
j_call: TRBJ2-5
clone_size: few

cdr3_aa: CASSFQGRAENTEAFF
cdr3_nt: TGTGCCAGCAGCTTCCAGGGAAGGGCAGAAAACACTGAAGCTTTCTTT
d_call: NA
v_call: TRBV5-8
j_call: TRBJ1-1
clone_size: NA

cdr3_aa: CASTPDGQSGNTIYF
cdr3_nt: TGTGCCAGCACCCCCGATGGGCAATCTGGAAACACCATATATTTT
d_call: NA
v_call: TRBV6-5
j_call: TRBJ1-3
clone_size: NA

cdr3_aa: CASSLKARRSSYEQYF
cdr3_nt: TGCGCCAGCAGCTTGAAGGCTCGGAGGAGCTCCTACGAGCAGTACTTC
d_call: NA
v_call: TRBV5-1
j_call: TRBJ2-7
clone_size: NA

cdr3_aa: CASSLGGGLYNEQFF
cdr3_nt: TGCGCCAGCAGCTTGGGTGGGGGCCTCTACAATGAGCAGTTCTTC
d_call: NA
v_call: TRBV5-1
j_call: TRBJ2-1
clone_size: NA

cdr3_aa: CASSRDRGSTEAFF
cdr3_nt: TGTGCCAGCAGCCGGGACAGGGGGAGTACTGAAGCTTTCTTT
d_call: TRBD1
v_call: TRBV2
j_call: TRBJ1-1
clone_size: NA

cdr3_aa: CASSIIGVGTDTQYF
cdr3_nt: TGTGCCAGTAGTATAATAGGAGTAGGAACAGATACGCAGTATTTT
d_call: NA
v_call: TRBV19
j_call: TRBJ2-3
clone_size: NA

cdr3_aa: CASQEGSTEAFF
cdr3_nt: TGTGCCAGTCAGGAGGGATCCACTGAAGCTTTCTTT
d_call: NA
v_call: TRBV19
j_call: TRBJ1-1
clone_size: NA

cdr3_aa: CASSSGLSPYEQYF
cdr3_nt: TGTGCCAGCAGCTCCGGACTCAGCCCCTACGAGCAGTACTTC
d_call: NA
v_call: TRBV5-4
j_call: TRBJ2-7
clone_size: NA

cdr3_aa: CASSPLTGADRYTF
cdr3_nt: TGTGCCAGCTCACCATTGACAGGGGCAGATCGCTACACCTTC
d_call: TRBD1
v_call: TRBV18
j_call: TRBJ1-2
clone_size: many